The clone carrying this T cell receptor (beta chain) was seen a handful of times. The source of the sample is a study of blood T cell repertoires in COVID-19. Trimming removed 1 base from V and 7 bases from J; junction bases left unmatched: 7. CDR3 length: 15 amino acids. CDR1 and CDR2 (germline): SGHRS, YFSETQ. This table comes from immunoSEQ multiplex PCR, and its TCRdb copy is limited to in-frame clones, with some not included. This table has 92,000 or so clones, 60% to 80% appearing once. This chain connects TRBV5-1 to TRBJ2-7, with 11 bases that match TRBD2. The sample was peripheral blood. The receptor comes from a woman older than 75 with acute or convalescent COVID-19. In nucleotides, the CDR3 is TGCGCCAGCAGCTTGTATGCTAGCGGGGGGTGGGAGCAGTACTTC. It encodes CASSLYASGGWEQYF.